This TCR beta chain came from a study of blood T cells in healthy people across ages (dated by TCRdb to the mid-2010s). Notes on the research overall: In model experiments, template switching captured about one uniquely barcoded TCR beta cDNA molecule for every two T cells. To avoid experimental bias, donors of different ages were distributed randomly across sequencing lanes. Donors were grouped into four age groups: young (average approximately 15 years), middle-aged (less than 40), aged (around 60) and long-lived (approximately 75). Using deep sequencing normalized with unique cDNA molecular identifiers, the study measured how TCR beta repertoire diversity changes with age. For two donors (one aged 18 to 29 and one aged 80 or older), the study analyzed two additional independent replicas of 1 million unique cDNA reads from the same blood draw.

What the study reported, not specific to this receptor: The long-lived group showed more naive CD4+ T cells, fewer expanded clones and increased TCR diversity than the aged group, suggesting age selection. Total diversity estimates from one million sequenced T cells were considered lower bounds and underestimates. Donor CMV infection status was unknown, potentially confounding age-related changes in expanded clonotypes. Observed TCR beta diversity correlated strongly with the percentage of naive T cells measured by flow cytometry. Because profiling used bulk unsorted PBMCs, naive and antigen-experienced compartments could not be compared conclusively. As age increased, observed TCR beta diversity per million T cells dropped in a roughly linear way, and a significant reduction was already evident by age 40.

Donors were 39 systemically healthy Caucasian individuals from Russia aged roughly 6 to 90 years. Approximately 9.3 milliliters of peripheral blood were drawn from each donor into EDTA-treated Vacutainer tubes. Ficoll-Paque density-gradient centrifugation was used to isolate PBMCs, with at least 7 million per sample. Trizol reagent was used to extract total RNA from PBMCs, with at least 5 micrograms per sample. Naive CD45RAhigh/CD27high T cell percentages were measured by flow cytometry on a PBMC aliquot from every donor. Preparation of the library involved 5' RACE. Instrument on record: Illumina HiSeq 2500. A second PCR of about 6 to 11 cycles was performed with a sample-barcoded 5' primer and a J-beta primer mix. Each TCR beta cDNA molecule received a unique molecular identifier from a template-switch 5' adaptor carrying 12 random nucleotides. At least 2.5 million CDR3-containing paired-end reads were obtained from each sample. All of the RNA was converted into first-strand cDNA using the Mint cDNA synthesis kit, with a TRBC-specific oligonucleotide serving as the primer. Following uracil-DNA glycosylase treatment, all cDNA underwent a first 18-cycle PCR with the universal primers M1SS and BC2_uni_R. Under the source paper's analysis protocol: For normalization, 1 million high-quality reads, each with a distinct molecular identifier, were randomly selected from each sample. Instead of being binned into consensus sequences, reads that shared molecular identifiers were thrown out. MiTCR, run with a Q25 quality threshold and the strictest error-elimination algorithm, handled CDR3 identification, clonotype clustering and error correction. Lower-bound total TCR beta diversity was estimated with a nonparametric unseen species model using Euler transformation. The public reads were reprocessed in TCRdb via fastp at Q25 and MiXCR, keeping in-frame beta chains. Each entry is one CDR3 protein sequence, shown with its most common DNA and genes. The V and J calls were determined by TCRdb, not by the authors. The sample profile shows about 1.6 million distinct CDR3 sequences; around 35% of them were found once. The ten largest clones represent about 11% of the sample.

A note on this clonotype: What this receptor recognizes is not known. One base away there is no much larger clone; base qualities are not given.

From the cysteine through the phenylalanine, the CDR3 covers 15 amino acids. Of all the DNA, just the CDR3 is kept, 45 bases in frame from base 1. Based on the germline V gene (reference sequence), the CDR1 and CDR2 sequences are DFQATT and SNEGSKA. V and J are trimmed by 4 bases and 3 bases, and the gene matches miss 7 bases of the junction. This receptor was taken from a woman in her twenties or thirties in good health. The rearrangement combines TRBV20-1 with TRBJ1-5; 9 bases in the middle match TRBD1. The sequencing sample was made of blood. The CDR3 is CSAISGQGNNQPQHF. The bases read TGCAGTGCTATCTCGGGACAGGGCAACAATCAGCCCCAGCATTTT.